This is a list of T cell receptor beta chains from one sample in a study of blood T cell repertoires in COVID-19. Some clones are missing from TCRdb's copy, which holds only in-frame ones; the method was immunoSEQ multiplex PCR. This table holds 400,000 to 450,000 clones, approximately 90% found once. Sequencing was done on a sample of peripheral blood. The receptor set was obtained from a woman between 50 and 59 years old with COVID-19, enrolled during active disease. CDR3s include the opening cysteine and the closing phenylalanine or tryptophan. Fields, in order: clone size, D gene, J gene, V gene, CDR3 protein, CDR3 DNA. D genes are given only for firm matches. Some rows mark clone size as missing; the rest say once, few, many or name a class of expanded clone.

- - TRBJ1-5 TRBV30 CAWSVGVGYQPQHF TGTGCCTGGAGTGTAGGAGTGGGTTATCAGCCCCAGCATTTT
- - TRBJ1-1 TRBV6-6 CASSYSRNTEAFF TGTGCCAGCAGTTACTCGAGGAACACTGAAGCTTTCTTT
- - TRBJ1-5 TRBV10-3 CAISDQGDYQPQHF TGTGCCATCAGTGATCAAGGGGACTATCAGCCCCAGCATTTT
- TRBD1 TRBJ1-1 TRBV11-2 CASSLGRSGGGEAFF TGTGCCAGCAGCTTAGGTCGCTCAGGGGGCGGTGAGGCTTTCTTT
- - TRBJ1-1 TRBV4-2 CASSANRAVNTEAFF TGTGCCAGCAGCGCGAACAGGGCTGTTAACACTGAAGCTTTCTTT
- TRBD1 TRBJ2-7 TRBV11-2 CASNGPGQGKYEQYF TGTGCCTCAAATGGCCCGGGACAGGGGAAATACGAGCAGTACTTC
- - TRBJ1-1 TRBV30 CACSTGPMNTEAFF TGTGCCTGTTCCACAGGACCTATGAACACTGAAGCTTTCTTT
once - TRBJ1-4 TRBV27 CASRVGGNEKLFF TGTGCCAGCAGGGTGGGGGGAAATGAAAAACTGTTTTTT
- TRBD1 TRBJ1-2 TRBV10-3 CAISSDRGGRDYGYTF TGTGCCATCAGTTCGGACAGGGGAGGGCGTGACTATGGCTACACCTTC
- - TRBJ1-2 TRBV5-6 CASTLPRDSDGYTF TGTGCCAGCACCTTACCCCGGGATTCGGATGGCTACACCTTC
- - TRBJ1-2 TRBV7-9 CASSHSGTRVNYGYTF TGTGCCAGCAGTCATTCCGGGACAAGGGTAAACTATGGCTACACCTTC
- - TRBJ1-1 TRBV6-4 CASSDPPQGEAFF TGTGCCAGCAGTGACCCTCCGCAGGGTGAAGCTTTCTTT
- TRBD1 TRBJ2-7 TRBV12-3/TRBV12-4 CASNQGAYEQYF TGTGCCAGCAACCAGGGGGCTTACGAGCAGTACTTC
few - TRBJ1-1 TRBV4-1 CASSQGNRAAFF TGCGCCAGCAGCCAAGGGAACAGGGCGGCTTTCTTT
- TRBD1 TRBJ1-2 TRBV19 CASSMAQGDGYTF TGTGCCAGTAGTATGGCACAGGGGGATGGCTACACCTTC
- - TRBJ1-5 TRBV25-1 CASSEHRGGGQPQHF TGTGCCAGCAGTGAACATAGGGGCGGGGGTCAGCCCCAGCATTTT
- - TRBJ1-5 TRBV15 CATSMGGDFKPQHF TGTGCCACCAGCATGGGGGGGGACTTCAAGCCCCAGCATTTT
- - TRBJ1-3 TRBV10-3 CAISESTFPGSGNTIYF TGTGCCATCAGTGAGTCAACTTTCCCAGGCTCTGGAAACACCATATATTTT
- TRBD1 TRBJ1-2 TRBV9 CASSVDNRGMYGYTF TGTGCCAGCAGCGTAGATAACAGGGGAATGTATGGCTACACCTTC
- - TRBJ1-2 TRBV9 CASGKRGGNYGYTF TGTGCCAGCGGTAAAAGAGGGGGTAACTATGGCTACACCTTC
- TRBD1 TRBJ1-6 TRBV7-2 CASSSRPGQLHSPLHF TGTGCCAGCAGTTCACGTCCGGGACAGCTCCATTCACCCCTCCACTTT
- - TRBJ1-3 TRBV27 CASSLTGVDGNTIYF TGTGCCAGCAGTTTAACCGGGGTCGACGGAAACACCATATATTTT
- - TRBJ1-4 TRBV2 CASSEHRKNEKLFF TGTGCCAGCAGTGAACACAGAAAAAATGAAAAACTGTTTTTT
few TRBD1 TRBJ1-6 TRBV18 CASSPSGDRVSPLHF TGTGCCAGCTCACCTTCCGGGGACAGGGTCTCACCCCTCCACTTT
- - TRBJ1-1 TRBV7-2 CASSLSTVMNTEAFF TGTGCCAGCAGCTTATCGACAGTCATGAACACTGAAGCTTTCTTT
few - TRBJ1-5 TRBV19 CASSTPGYDRSNQPQHF TGTGCCAGTAGTACCCCCGGATACGACAGAAGCAATCAGCCCCAGCATTTT
- TRBD1 TRBJ1-6 TRBV5-1 CASSLVSGGSPLHF TGCGCCAGCAGCTTGGTGTCAGGGGGTTCACCCCTCCACTTT
- TRBD2 TRBJ2-3 TRBV6-1 CASSEEWRGVSDTQYF TGTGCCAGCAGTGAGGAGTGGCGGGGGGTTTCAGATACGCAGTATTTT
- - TRBJ1-2 TRBV5-1 CASSLVGGNYGYTF TGCGCCAGCAGCTTGGTTGGAGGTAACTATGGCTACACCTTC
few TRBD1 TRBJ2-2 TRBV6-4 CASSDSDRSNTGELFF TGTGCCAGCAGTGACTCGGACAGGTCCAACACCGGGGAGCTGTTTTTT
- TRBD1 TRBJ2-6 TRBV27 CASRDRTSGANVLTF TGTGCCAGCAGGGACAGGACCTCTGGGGCCAACGTCCTGACTTTC
- TRBD2 TRBJ2-7 TRBV28 CASSLGAGGLYEQYF TGTGCCAGCAGTTTGGGGGCGGGGGGGCTTTACGAGCAGTACTTC
few - TRBJ1-5 TRBV4-1 CASSQGGTGGQPQHF TGCGCCAGCAGCCAAGGGGGGACTGGCGGCCAGCCCCAGCATTTT
- - TRBJ1-1 TRBV4-1 CASSQGDRDTEAFF TGCGCCAGCAGCCAAGGAGACAGAGACACTGAAGCTTTCTTT
- TRBD2 TRBJ2-7 TRBV3-1/TRBV3-2 CASSPSPGRVEQYF TGTGCCAGCAGCCCCTCCCCGGGGAGGGTCGAGCAGTACTTC
- - TRBJ1-2 TRBV19 CASSMGRHYTF TGTGCCAGTAGTATGGGCAGGCACTACACCTTC
- - TRBJ1-2 TRBV30 CACRVNGYTF TGTGCCTGCAGGGTTAATGGCTACACCTTC
- - TRBJ1-5 TRBV27 CASSYRAGQPQHF TGTGCCAGCAGTTACAGGGCCGGGCAGCCCCAGCATTTT
once TRBD1 TRBJ2-7 TRBV7-2 CASGPGTALSLEQYF TGTGCCAGCGGTCCGGGGACAGCGCTTTCTCTCGAGCAGTACTTC
- TRBD1 TRBJ1-2 TRBV7-8 CASSRGTGGSGGYTF TGTGCCAGCAGCCGTGGGACAGGGGGTTCAGGGGGCTACACCTTC
- - TRBJ1-5 TRBV4-1 CASSRSPGGGQHF TGCGCCAGCAGCCGCTCACCGGGGGGGGGCCAGCATTTT
- - TRBJ1-5 TRBV6-6 CASSYYTSNQPQHF TGTGCCAGCAGTTACTACACTAGCAATCAGCCCCAGCATTTT
- - TRBJ2-7 TRBV6-5 CASSGNGEQYF TGTGCCAGCAGCGGCAACGGGGAGCAGTACTTC
- TRBD1 TRBJ1-6 TRBV30 CAWSSTGQGNSPLHF TGTGCCTGGAGTTCTACGGGACAGGGGAACTCACCCCTCCACTTT
- - TRBJ1-5 TRBV20-1 CSAVLRGPQHF TGCAGTGCGGTGTTACGGGGGCCCCAGCATTTT
- - TRBJ2-3 TRBV7-9 CASSYTGDTQYF TGTGCCAGCAGCTATACGGGAGATACGCAGTATTTT
- TRBD1 TRBJ2-7 TRBV5-1 CASSVGQVYEQYF TGCGCCAGCAGCGTGGGACAGGTCTACGAGCAGTACTTC
- - TRBJ1-1 TRBV24-1 CATSDHEGKWAFF TGTGCCACCAGTGATCATGAGGGAAAGTGGGCTTTCTTT
- TRBD2 TRBJ2-7 TRBV2 CASKEGRVHEQYF TGTGCCAGCAAGGAGGGGAGGGTCCACGAGCAGTACTTC
- - TRBJ1-2 TRBV29-1 CSVESGFGYTF TGCAGCGTTGAATCAGGGTTTGGCTACACCTTC
- - TRBJ1-6 TRBV5-8 CASSLPPMLESAPLHF TGTGCCAGCAGCTTGCCCCCCATGCTAGAATCTGCACCCCTCCACTTT
- - TRBJ1-6 TRBV13 CASSVGLLNSPLHF TGTGCCAGCAGCGTGGGACTGCTGAATTCACCCCTCCACTTT
- - TRBJ2-2 TRBV3-1/TRBV3-2 CASSQATGGVTGELFF TGTGCCAGCAGCCAAGCGACGGGGGGCGTCACCGGGGAGCTGTTTTTT